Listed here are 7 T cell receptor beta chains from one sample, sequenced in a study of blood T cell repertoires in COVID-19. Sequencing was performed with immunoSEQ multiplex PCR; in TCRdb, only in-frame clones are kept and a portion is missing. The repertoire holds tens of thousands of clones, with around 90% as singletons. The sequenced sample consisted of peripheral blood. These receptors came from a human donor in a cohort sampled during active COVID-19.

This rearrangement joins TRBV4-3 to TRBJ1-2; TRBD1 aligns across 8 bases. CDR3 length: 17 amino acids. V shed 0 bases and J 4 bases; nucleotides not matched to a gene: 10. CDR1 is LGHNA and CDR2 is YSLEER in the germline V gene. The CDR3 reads CASSQDSRWGQVYGYTF. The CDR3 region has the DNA TGCGCCAGCAGCCAAGATTCGCGGTGGGGACAGGTCTATGGCTACACCTTC.

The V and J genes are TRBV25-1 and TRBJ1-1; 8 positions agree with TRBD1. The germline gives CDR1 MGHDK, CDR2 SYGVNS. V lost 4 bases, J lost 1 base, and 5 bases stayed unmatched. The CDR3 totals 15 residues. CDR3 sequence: CASSAMTGENTEAFF. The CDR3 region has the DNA TGTGCCAGCAGTGCCATGACAGGGGAGAACACTGAAGCTTTCTTT.

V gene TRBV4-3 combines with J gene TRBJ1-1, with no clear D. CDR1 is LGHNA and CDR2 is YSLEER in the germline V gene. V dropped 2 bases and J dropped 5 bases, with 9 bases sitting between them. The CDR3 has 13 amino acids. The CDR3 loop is CASSQSGRTEAFF. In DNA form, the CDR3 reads TGCGCCAGCAGCCAAAGCGGGAGGACTGAAGCTTTCTTT.

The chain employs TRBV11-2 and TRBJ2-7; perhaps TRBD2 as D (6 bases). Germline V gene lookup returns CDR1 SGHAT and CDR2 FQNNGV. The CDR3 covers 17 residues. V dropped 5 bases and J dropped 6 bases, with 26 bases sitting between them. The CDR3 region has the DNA TGTGCCAGCAGCCCCCGCCGGTTCGGGGAGGCCCTCTCCGAGCAGTACTTC. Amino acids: CASSPRRFGEALSEQYF.

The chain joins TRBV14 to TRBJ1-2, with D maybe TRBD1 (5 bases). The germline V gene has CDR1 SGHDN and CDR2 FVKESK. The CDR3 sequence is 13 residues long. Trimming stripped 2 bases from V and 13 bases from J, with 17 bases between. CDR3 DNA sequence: TGTGCCAGCAGCCAACGGGGAGGGGCCGACCTCACCTTC. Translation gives CASSQRGGADLTF. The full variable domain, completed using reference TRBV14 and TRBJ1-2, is EAGVTQFPSHSVIEKGQTVTLRCDPISGHDNLYWYRRVMGKEIKFLLHFVKESKQDESGMPNNRFLAERTGGTYSTLKVQPAELEDSGVYFCASSQRGGADLTFGSGTRLTVV.

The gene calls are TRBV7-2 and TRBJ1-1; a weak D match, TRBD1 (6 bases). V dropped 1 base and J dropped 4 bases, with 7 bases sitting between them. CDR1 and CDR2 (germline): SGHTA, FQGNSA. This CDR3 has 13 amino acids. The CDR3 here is CASSLGGRTEAFF. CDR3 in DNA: TGTGCCAGCAGCTTAGGGGGGCGCACTGAAGCTTTCTTT.

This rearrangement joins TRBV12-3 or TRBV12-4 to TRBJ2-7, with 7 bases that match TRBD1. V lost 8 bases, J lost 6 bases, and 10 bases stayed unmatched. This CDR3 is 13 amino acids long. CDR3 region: CASRGQPFREQYF. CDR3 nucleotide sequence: TGTGCCAGCCGGGGACAGCCTTTTCGCGAGCAGTACTTC.